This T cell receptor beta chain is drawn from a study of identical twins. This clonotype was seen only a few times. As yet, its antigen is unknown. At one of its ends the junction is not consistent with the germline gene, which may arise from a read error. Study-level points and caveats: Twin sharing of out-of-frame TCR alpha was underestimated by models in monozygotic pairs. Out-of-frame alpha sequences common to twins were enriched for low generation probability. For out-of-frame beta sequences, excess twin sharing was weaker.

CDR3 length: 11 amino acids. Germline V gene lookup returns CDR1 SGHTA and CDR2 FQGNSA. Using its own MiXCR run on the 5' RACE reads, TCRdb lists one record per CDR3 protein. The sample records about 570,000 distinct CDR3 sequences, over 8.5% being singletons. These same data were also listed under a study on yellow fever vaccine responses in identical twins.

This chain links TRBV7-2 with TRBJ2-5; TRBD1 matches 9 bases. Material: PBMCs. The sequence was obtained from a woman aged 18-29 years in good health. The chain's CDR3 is CASSGDRDEDF. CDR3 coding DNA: TGTGCCAGCAGCGGGGACAGGGACGAAGACTTC.